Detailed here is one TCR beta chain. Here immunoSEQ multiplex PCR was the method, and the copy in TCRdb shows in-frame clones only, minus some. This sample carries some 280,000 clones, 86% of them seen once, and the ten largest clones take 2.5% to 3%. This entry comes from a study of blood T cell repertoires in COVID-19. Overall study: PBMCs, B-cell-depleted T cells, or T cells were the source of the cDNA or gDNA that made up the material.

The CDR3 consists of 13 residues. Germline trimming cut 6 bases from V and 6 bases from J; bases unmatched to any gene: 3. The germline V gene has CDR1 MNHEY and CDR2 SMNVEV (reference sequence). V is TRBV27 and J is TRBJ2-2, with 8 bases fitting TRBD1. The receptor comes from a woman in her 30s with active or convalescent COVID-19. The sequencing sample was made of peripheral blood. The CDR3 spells CASRDRAAGELFF. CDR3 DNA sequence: TGTGCCAGCAGGGACAGGGCTGCCGGGGAGCTGTTTTTT.